The 8 T cell receptor beta chains below come from one sample, sequenced in a study of memory B cells and T cells in multiple sclerosis. Stimulus-free culture yielded autoproliferating CFSE-dim and non-proliferating CFSE-high T cells, each sequenced separately. Cultures began with 45 million to 50 million CFSE-labeled PBMCs, unstimulated for 6 to 8 days, with replicate wells pooled. Their recognized antigens are unknown. TCRdb keeps only in-frame clones here, not all; method: immunoSEQ multiplex PCR. This table has around 50,000 clones, over 70% appearing once. Sequencing was carried out using PBMCs from blood kept in culture. The receptor source for this set is a human donor with multiple sclerosis.

V is TRBV28 and J is TRBJ1-4, with D hard to call. There are 13 residues in the CDR3. The V gene lost 5 bases and the J gene lost 9 bases, with 13 bases spanning the gap. Germline V gives CDR1 MDHEN, CDR2 SYDVKM. CDR3 in DNA: TGTGCCAGCAGTACCACTATGGGGAAAAAACTGTTTTTT. This sequence encodes CASSTTMGKKLFF.

This chain's CDR3 is CASSGGADNEQFF. CDR3 DNA sequence: TGTGCCAGCAGCGGGGGCGCTGACAATGAGCAGTTCTTC. This chain uses TRBV9 with TRBJ2-1; D is possibly TRBD1 (5 bases). The V gene lost 3 bases and the J gene lost 5 bases, with 9 bases spanning the gap. The CDR3 has 13 amino acids. Germline V gene lookup returns CDR1 SGDLS and CDR2 YYNGEE.

CDR3 nucleotide sequence: TGTGCCAGCAGCGACCCCAGGGGGCGAGAGCAGTACTTC. This encodes CASSDPRGREQYF. The chain is built from TRBV6-1 and TRBJ2-7; TRBD1 aligns across 8 bases. V gave up 6 bases and J gave up 7 bases; unmatched junction bases: 8. The germline V gene encodes CDR1 MNHNS and CDR2 SASEGT. This CDR3 region has 13 residues.

There are a few counts of this clone. This chain joins TRBV7-9 and TRBJ1-2, with D possibly matching TRBD1 (5 bases). Germline lookup yields CDR1 SEHNR and CDR2 FQNEAQ (reference sequence). The CDR3 extends over 13 amino acids. With 5 bases removed from V and 5 bases from J, the gap between germline ends came to 12 bases. The CDR3 coding sequence is TGTGCCAGCAGCCTAGACCAGGGATATGGCTACACCTTC. Protein: CASSLDQGYGYTF.

The chain combines TRBV6-6 with TRBJ1-2; D is perhaps TRBD1 (6 bases). The CDR3 has 14 amino acids. Trimming pared 6 bases from V and 4 bases from J, leaving 15 bases between. Germline loops: CDR1 MNHNY, CDR2 SVGAGI (reference sequence). CDR3 in DNA: TGTGCCAGCAGCCCGACCAGGGGCGGCTATGGCTACACCTTC. As protein: CASSPTRGGYGYTF.

The genes are TRBV7-9 and TRBJ1-2; 11 nucleotides match TRBD1. Germline loops: CDR1 SEHNR, CDR2 FQNEAQ (reference sequence). Losses at the gene ends were 5 bases for V and 8 bases for J; bases not matched to a gene: 19. This CDR3 spans 18 amino acids. Here the CDR3 DNA reads TGTGCCAGCAGCCCCTTCGCGGGACAGGGGGTTTTCCTACAGGGCTACACCTTC. Its translation is CASSPFAGQGVFLQGYTF.

The chain carries TRBV7-9 and TRBJ2-1, with D tentatively TRBD1 or TRBD2 (5 bases each). Trimming shortened V by 4 bases and J by 9 bases, and 22 bases separated the two germline ends. This CDR3 has 16 amino acids. The V gene's germline CDR1 is SEHNR and CDR2 FQNEAQ (reference sequence). The CDR3 DNA reads as TGTGCCAGCAGCTCCGGGCACCTCCGGGGCTCGGGTGAGCAGTTCTTC. This translates into CASSSGHLRGSGEQFF.

V is TRBV11-2 and J is TRBJ1-2; D gene unclear. Trimming cost V 10 bases and J 3 bases, with 18 bases left between them. The CDR3 totals 14 residues. The germline V gene encodes CDR1 SGHAT and CDR2 FQNNGV. CDR3 protein: CAIPTGPGDYGYTF. CDR3 bases: TGTGCCATCCCGACTGGTCCCGGGGACTATGGCTACACCTTC.